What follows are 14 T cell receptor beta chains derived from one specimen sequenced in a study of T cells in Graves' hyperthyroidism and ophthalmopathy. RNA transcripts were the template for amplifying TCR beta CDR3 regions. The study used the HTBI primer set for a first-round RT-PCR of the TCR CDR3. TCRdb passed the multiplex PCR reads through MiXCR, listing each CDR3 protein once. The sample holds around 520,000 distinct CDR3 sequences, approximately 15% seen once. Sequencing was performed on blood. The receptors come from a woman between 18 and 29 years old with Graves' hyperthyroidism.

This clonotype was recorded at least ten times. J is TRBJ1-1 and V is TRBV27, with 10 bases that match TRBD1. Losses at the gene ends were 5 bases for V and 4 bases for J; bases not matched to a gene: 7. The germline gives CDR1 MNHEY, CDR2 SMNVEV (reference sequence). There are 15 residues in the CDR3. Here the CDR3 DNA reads TGTGCCAGCAGTGACAGGGGGCGAATAAGCACTGAAGCTTTCTTT. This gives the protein CASSDRGRISTEAFF.

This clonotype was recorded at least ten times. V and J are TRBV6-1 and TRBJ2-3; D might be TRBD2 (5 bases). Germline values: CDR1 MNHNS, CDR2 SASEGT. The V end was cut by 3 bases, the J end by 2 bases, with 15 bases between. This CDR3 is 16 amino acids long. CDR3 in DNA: TGTGCCAGCAGTGAGGGGAGTCTGTCGCTCACAGATACGCAGTATTTT. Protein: CASSEGSLSLTDTQYF.

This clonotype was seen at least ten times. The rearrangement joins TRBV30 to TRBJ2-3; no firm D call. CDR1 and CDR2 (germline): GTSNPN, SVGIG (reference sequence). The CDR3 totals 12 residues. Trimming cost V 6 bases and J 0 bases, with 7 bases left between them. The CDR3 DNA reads TGTGCCTGCCACTATAGCACAGATACGCAGTATTTT. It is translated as CACHYSTDTQYF.

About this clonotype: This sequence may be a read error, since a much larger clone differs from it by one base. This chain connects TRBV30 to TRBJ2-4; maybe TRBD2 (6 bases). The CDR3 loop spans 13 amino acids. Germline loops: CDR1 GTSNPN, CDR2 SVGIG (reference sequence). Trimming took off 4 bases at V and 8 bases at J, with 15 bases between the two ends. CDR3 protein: CAWTVADGDIQYF. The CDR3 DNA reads TGTGCCTGGACTGTAGCGGATGGGGACATTCAGTACTTC.

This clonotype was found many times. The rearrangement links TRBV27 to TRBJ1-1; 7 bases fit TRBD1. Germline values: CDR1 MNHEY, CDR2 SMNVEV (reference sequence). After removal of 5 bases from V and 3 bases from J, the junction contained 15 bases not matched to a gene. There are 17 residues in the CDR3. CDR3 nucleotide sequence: TGTGCCAGCAGTCCTCAGAGGACAGGACGGACCCACACTGAAGCTTTCTTT. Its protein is CASSPQRTGRTHTEAFF.

The chain's CDR3 is CSARTGYTEAFF. The DNA for the CDR3 is TGCAGTGCTAGGACAGGCTATACTGAAGCTTTCTTT. V is TRBV20-1 and J is TRBJ1-1, with D perhaps TRBD1 (6 bases). Deletions cut 3 bases from V and 5 bases from J, with 10 bases between. The CDR3 has 12 residues. Germline-derived CDR1 and CDR2 are DFQATT and SNEGSKA (reference sequence).

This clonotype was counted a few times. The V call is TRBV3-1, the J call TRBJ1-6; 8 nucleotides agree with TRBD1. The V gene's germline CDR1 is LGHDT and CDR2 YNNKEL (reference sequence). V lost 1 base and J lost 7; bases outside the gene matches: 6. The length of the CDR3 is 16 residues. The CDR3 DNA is TGTGCCAGCAGCCAAGGGACAGGGATAGTAAATTCACCCCTCCACTTT. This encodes CASSQGTGIVNSPLHF.

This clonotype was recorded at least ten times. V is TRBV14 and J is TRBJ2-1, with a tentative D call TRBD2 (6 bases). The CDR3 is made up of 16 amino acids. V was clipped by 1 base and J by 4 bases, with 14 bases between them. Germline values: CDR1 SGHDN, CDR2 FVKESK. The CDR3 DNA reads TGTGCCAGCAGCCAAGTCGCCGGGACTCGGTACAATGAGCAGTTCTTC. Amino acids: CASSQVAGTRYNEQFF.

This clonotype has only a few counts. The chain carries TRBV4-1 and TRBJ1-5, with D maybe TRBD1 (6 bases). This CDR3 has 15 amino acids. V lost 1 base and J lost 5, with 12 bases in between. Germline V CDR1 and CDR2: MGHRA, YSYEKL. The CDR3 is CASSQGSQGYQPQHF. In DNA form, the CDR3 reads TGCGCCAGCAGCCAAGGGAGTCAGGGGTATCAGCCCCAGCATTTT.

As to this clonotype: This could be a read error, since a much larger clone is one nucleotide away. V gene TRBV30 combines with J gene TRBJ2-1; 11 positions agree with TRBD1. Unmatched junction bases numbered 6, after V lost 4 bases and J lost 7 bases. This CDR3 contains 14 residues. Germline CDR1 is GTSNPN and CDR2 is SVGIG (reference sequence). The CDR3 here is CAWTRDRGFNEQFF. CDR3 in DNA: TGTGCCTGGACCCGGGACAGGGGGTTTAATGAGCAGTTCTTC.

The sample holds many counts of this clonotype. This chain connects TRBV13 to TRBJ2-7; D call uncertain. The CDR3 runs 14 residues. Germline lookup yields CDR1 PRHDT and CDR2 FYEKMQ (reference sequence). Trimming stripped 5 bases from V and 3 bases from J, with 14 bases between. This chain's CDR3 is CASSPSPTYYEQYF. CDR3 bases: TGTGCCAGCAGCCCCAGCCCCACCTACTACGAGCAGTACTTC. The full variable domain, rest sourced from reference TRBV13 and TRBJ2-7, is AAGVIQSPRHLIKEKRETATLKCYPIPRHDTVYWYQQGPGQDPQFLISFYEKMQSDKGSIPDRFSAQQFSDYHSELNMSSLELGDSALYFCASSPSPTYYEQYFGPGTRLTVT.

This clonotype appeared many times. The CDR3 bases are TGTGCCACCAGCAGAGCCGGTATAGCGGGGCGATTCACAGATACGCAGTATTTT. This translates into CATSRAGIAGRFTDTQYF. The gene calls are TRBV15 and TRBJ2-3, with TRBD2 matching 8 bases. After removal of 1 base from V and 2 bases from J, the junction contained 11 bases not matched to a gene. The CDR3 has 18 amino acids. Per the germline V gene, CDR1 is LNHNV and CDR2 is YYDKDF (reference sequence).

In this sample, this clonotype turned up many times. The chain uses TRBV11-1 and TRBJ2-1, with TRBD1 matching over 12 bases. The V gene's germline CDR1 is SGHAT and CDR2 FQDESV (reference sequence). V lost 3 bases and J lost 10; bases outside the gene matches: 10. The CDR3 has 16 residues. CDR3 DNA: TGTGCCAGCAGCTTGGTGGAGGGACAGGGGGCTTGGGAGCAGTTCTTC. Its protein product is CASSLVEGQGAWEQFF.

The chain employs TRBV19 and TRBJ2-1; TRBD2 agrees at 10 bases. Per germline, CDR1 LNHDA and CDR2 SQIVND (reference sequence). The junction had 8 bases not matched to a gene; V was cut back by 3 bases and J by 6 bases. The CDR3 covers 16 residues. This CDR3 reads CASSIWTSGRGNEQFF. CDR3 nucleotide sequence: TGTGCCAGTAGTATTTGGACTAGCGGAAGAGGCAATGAGCAGTTCTTC.